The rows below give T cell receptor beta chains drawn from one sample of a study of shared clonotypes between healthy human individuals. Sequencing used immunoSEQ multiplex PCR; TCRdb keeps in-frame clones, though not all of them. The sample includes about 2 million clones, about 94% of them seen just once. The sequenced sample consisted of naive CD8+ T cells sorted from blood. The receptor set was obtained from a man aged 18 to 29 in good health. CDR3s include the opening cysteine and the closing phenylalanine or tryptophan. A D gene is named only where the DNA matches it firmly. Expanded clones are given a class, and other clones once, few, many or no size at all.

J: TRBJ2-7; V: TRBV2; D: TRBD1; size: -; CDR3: CASSPGQGGYEQYF; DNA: TGTGCCAGCAGCCCGGGACAGGGAGGCTACGAGCAGTACTTC
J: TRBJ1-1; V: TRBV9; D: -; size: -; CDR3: CASSVYEGLETFF; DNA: TGTGCCAGCAGCGTGTACGAGGGCCTTGAAACTTTCTTT
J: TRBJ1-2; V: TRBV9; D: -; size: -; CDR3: CASSVAHGTRDYGYTF; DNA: TGTGCCAGCAGCGTAGCTCATGGGACGAGGGACTATGGCTACACCTTC
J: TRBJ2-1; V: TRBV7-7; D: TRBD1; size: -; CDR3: CASSPWDRGPYNEQFF; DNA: TGTGCTAGCAGCCCCTGGGACAGGGGCCCCTACAATGAGCAGTTCTTC
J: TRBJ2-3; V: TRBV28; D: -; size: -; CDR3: CASSLSVLRGQINTDTQYF; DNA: TGTGCCAGCAGTTTATCCGTGCTAAGAGGGCAGATCAACACAGATACGCAGTATTTT
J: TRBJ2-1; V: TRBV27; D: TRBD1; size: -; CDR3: CASSLYGTGGINEQFF; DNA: TGTGCCAGCAGTTTATACGGGACAGGGGGGATTAATGAGCAGTTCTTC
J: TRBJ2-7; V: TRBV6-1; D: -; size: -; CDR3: CASSEAAWSGSSYEQYF; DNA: TGTGCCAGCAGTGAAGCGGCATGGAGCGGAAGCTCCTACGAGCAGTACTTC
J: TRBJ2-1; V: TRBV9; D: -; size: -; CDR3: CASSVGLTISYNEQFF; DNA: TGTGCCAGCAGCGTAGGACTGACGATCTCCTACAATGAGCAGTTCTTC
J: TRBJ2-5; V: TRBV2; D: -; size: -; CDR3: CASIQETQYF; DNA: TGTGCCTCCATCCAAGAGACCCAGTACTTC
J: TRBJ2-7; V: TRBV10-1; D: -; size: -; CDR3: CASSIYEQYF; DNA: TGCGCCAGCAGTATCTACGAGCAGTACTTC
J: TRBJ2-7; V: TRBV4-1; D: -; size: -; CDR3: CASSLVGPYEQYF; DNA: TGCGCCAGCAGCCTCGTCGGGCCCTACGAGCAGTACTTC
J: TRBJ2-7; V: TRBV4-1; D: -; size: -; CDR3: CASSHHLSYEQYF; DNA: TGCGCCAGCAGCCACCACCTATCCTACGAGCAGTACTTC
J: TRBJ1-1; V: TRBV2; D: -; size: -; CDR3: CASSESWGFGSEAFF; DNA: TGTGCCAGCAGTGAATCGTGGGGATTTGGCTCTGAAGCTTTCTTT
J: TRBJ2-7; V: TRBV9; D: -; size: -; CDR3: CASSSGDGSYEQYF; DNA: TGTGCCAGCAGCTCGGGAGACGGTTCCTACGAGCAGTACTTC
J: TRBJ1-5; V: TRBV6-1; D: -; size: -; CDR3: CASSEGGGNNQPQHF; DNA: TGTGCCAGCAGTGAGGGGGGGGGAAATAATCAGCCCCAGCATTTT
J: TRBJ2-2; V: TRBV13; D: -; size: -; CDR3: CASSLGSKVTGELFF; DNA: TGTGCCAGCAGCCTAGGTAGTAAGGTCACCGGGGAGCTGTTTTTT
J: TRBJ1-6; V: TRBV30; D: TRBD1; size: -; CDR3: CAWGGTGGAPLHF; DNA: TGTGCCTGGGGCGGGACAGGGGGCGCACCCCTCCACTTT
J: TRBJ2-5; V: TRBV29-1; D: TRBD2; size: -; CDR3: CSGDMGLPQETQYF; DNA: TGCAGCGGTGATATGGGACTACCCCAAGAGACCCAGTACTTC
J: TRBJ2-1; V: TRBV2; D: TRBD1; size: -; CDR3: CASSEGQGVSYNEQFF; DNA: TGTGCCAGCAGTGAGGGGCAGGGGGTCTCCTACAATGAGCAGTTCTTC
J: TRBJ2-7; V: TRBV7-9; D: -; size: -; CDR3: CASSFLGEEQYF; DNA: TGTGCCAGCAGCTTTTTGGGCGAGGAGCAGTACTTC
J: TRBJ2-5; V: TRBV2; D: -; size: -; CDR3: CASSEAFGGPETQYF; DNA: TGTGCCAGCAGTGAAGCGTTCGGCGGTCCAGAGACCCAGTACTTC
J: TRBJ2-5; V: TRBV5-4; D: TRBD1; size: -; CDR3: CASSFTGTEETQYF; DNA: TGTGCCAGCAGCTTCACAGGGACAGAAGAGACCCAGTACTTC
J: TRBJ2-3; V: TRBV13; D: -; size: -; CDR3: CASSRTNQGDTQYF; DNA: TGTGCCAGCAGTCGGACTAACCAGGGGGATACGCAGTATTTT
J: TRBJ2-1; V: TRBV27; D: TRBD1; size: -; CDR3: CASSDRDSSYNEQFF; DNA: TGTGCCAGCAGTGACCGGGACAGCTCCTACAATGAGCAGTTCTTC
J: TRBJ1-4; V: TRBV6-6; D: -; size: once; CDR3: CASSAHSATNEKLFF; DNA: TGTGCCAGCAGTGCCCACAGTGCAACTAATGAAAAACTGTTTTTT
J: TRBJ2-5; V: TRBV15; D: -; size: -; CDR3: CATSSDRQETQYF; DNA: TGTGCCACCAGCTCGGACCGACAAGAGACCCAGTACTTC
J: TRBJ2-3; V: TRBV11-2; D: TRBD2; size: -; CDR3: CASSLWGLVGDTQYF; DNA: TGTGCCAGCAGCTTATGGGGACTAGTGGGAGATACGCAGTATTTT
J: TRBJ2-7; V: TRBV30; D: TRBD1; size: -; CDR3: CAWSVGTGLAEQYF; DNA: TGTGCCTGGAGTGTAGGGACAGGGTTGGCCGAGCAGTACTTC